This entry lists 14 T cell receptor beta chains sequenced from one sample in a study of blood T cell repertoires in COVID-19 (dated by TCRdb to between 2020 and 2021). The protocol used for the library was the immunoSEQ multiplex PCR assay. TCRdb took over this immuneACCESS table, retaining in-frame rearrangements with V and J assigned. Such tables are incomplete; in checked studies, under half of the missing clones stem from an unresolved V gene, and the remainder is unexplained. This sample has some 210,000 clones in its table, and approximately 89% of those were observed once. The leading ten clones occupy 4% to 5.5% of the sample. The sequenced sample was peripheral blood. The receptor set was obtained from a woman aged 40 to 49 with acute or convalescent COVID-19.

This chain joins TRBV5-1 and TRBJ1-4; TRBD1 agrees at 10 bases. Germline V gene sequence: CDR1 SGHRS, CDR2 YFSETQ. The CDR3 extends over 15 amino acids. J was trimmed by 6 bases and V by 4 bases; bases with no gene match: 6. CDR3 loop: CASSHLGTGDEKLFF. In DNA form, the CDR3 reads TGCGCCAGCAGCCACCTCGGGACAGGGGATGAAAAACTGTTTTTT.

The rearrangement joins TRBV4-1 to TRBJ1-2; D ambiguous. V was shortened by 0 bases and J by 6 bases, with 11 bases between the two germline ends. The V gene's germline CDR1 is MGHRA and CDR2 YSYEKL. CDR3 length: 14 amino acids. The DNA for the CDR3 is TGCGCCAGCAGCCAAGAAATCGGGAATGATGGCTACACCTTC. It encodes CASSQEIGNDGYTF.

In this sample, this clone turned up once. This chain connects TRBV4-1 to TRBJ1-1, with D perhaps matching TRBD1 (5 bases). Trimming shortened V by 0 bases and J by 4 bases, and 12 bases separated the two germline ends. The CDR3 covers 15 residues. Per the germline V gene, CDR1 is MGHRA and CDR2 is YSYEKL. CDR3 protein: CASSQELRQRTEAFF. In DNA, the CDR3 is TGCGCCAGCAGCCAAGAATTAAGACAGCGCACTGAAGCTTTCTTT.

The J gene is TRBJ1-3, the V gene TRBV4-1; 9 positions agree with TRBD1. In germline, CDR1 is MGHRA, CDR2 YSYEKL. V lost 2 bases to trimming and J lost 7 bases; unmatched junction nucleotides: 9. The CDR3 sequence is 16 residues long. CDR3 nucleotides: TGCGCCAGCAGCCAACTACACAGGGGGCCGGCCAACACCATATATTTT. As protein: CASSQLHRGPANTIYF.

This chain connects TRBV5-1 to TRBJ2-6, with TRBD1 matching over 7 bases. Germline V gene data show CDR1 as SGHRS and CDR2 as YFSETQ. V gave up 4 bases and J gave up 0 bases; unmatched junction bases: 4. The CDR3 sequence is 16 residues long. DNA of the CDR3: TGCGCCAGCAGCAGCAACAGGGGCTCTGGGGCCAACGTCCTGACTTTC. This codes for CASSSNRGSGANVLTF.

The chain recombines TRBV9 with TRBJ2-1; 9 nucleotides align to TRBD2. The CDR3 runs to 17 residues. V shed 0 bases, J shed 1 base, and the junction held 5 bases outside the gene matches. CDR1 is SGDLS, CDR2 YYNGEE, per germline. Written as DNA, the CDR3 is TGTGCCAGCAGCGTAGATCCTAGCGGGGTGTCCTACAATGAGCAGTTCTTC. It yields the protein CASSVDPSGVSYNEQFF.

The V and J genes are TRBV3-1 (or the pseudogene TRBV3-2) and TRBJ2-1, with 12 bases identical to TRBD2. This CDR3 is built from 14 residues. CDR1 and CDR2 (germline): LGHDT, YNNKEL (reference sequence). V shed 8 bases and J 7 bases; nucleotides not matched to a gene: 6. The chain's CDR3 is CASQTSGGRNEQFF. The CDR3 bases are TGTGCCAGCCAGACTAGCGGGGGCCGGAATGAGCAGTTCTTC.

The chain recombines TRBV11-2 with TRBJ2-1, with TRBD1 identical over 7 bases. The CDR3 sequence is 19 residues long. V shed 5 bases and J 4 bases; nucleotides not matched to a gene: 20. CDR1 SGHAT and CDR2 FQNNGV come from the germline V gene. The CDR3 region has the DNA TGTGCCAGCAGCCGATACAGGGGATCAACCCAACCTTCATACAATGAGCAGTTCTTC. This sequence encodes CASSRYRGSTQPSYNEQFF.

The chain uses TRBV7-9 and TRBJ1-4, with TRBD1 identical over 8 bases. The V gene end was trimmed by 5 bases and the J gene end by 8 bases; junction bases not matched to a gene: 7. The CDR3 sequence is 14 residues long. Germline V gene lookup returns CDR1 SEHNR and CDR2 FQNEAQ (reference sequence). CDR3 DNA sequence: TGTGCCAGCAGCGCCGGGACAGGAATCGAAAAACTGTTTTTT. The encoded protein is CASSAGTGIEKLFF.

The chain joins TRBV6-6 to TRBJ2-7; 7 bases map to TRBD2. The CDR3 is 15 amino acids. The germline CDR1 and CDR2 sequences are MNHNY and SVGAGI (reference sequence). The junction had 8 bases not matched to a gene; V was cut back by 6 bases and J by 0 bases. This CDR3 is CASSRDYFSSYEQYV. CDR3 nucleotide sequence: TGTGCCAGCAGCAGGGACTACTTTAGCTCCTACGAGCAGTACGTC.

V and J are TRBV4-1 and TRBJ1-4; weak D call: TRBD1 (5 bases). The CDR3 runs 14 residues. V shed 4 bases and J shed 5 bases, with 11 bases lying between them. Germline V gene sequence: CDR1 MGHRA, CDR2 YSYEKL. The DNA of the CDR3 is TGCGCCAGCAGCCGCGGAGGGGTCAATGAAAAACTGTTTTTT. This sequence encodes CASSRGGVNEKLFF.

V gene TRBV19 combines with J gene TRBJ2-5, with D possibly TRBD2 on 5 matching bases. The V and J ends lost 3 bases and 5 bases respectively, with 13 bases between them. Germline V CDR1 and CDR2: LNHDA, SQIVND (reference sequence). This CDR3 contains 14 residues. For the CDR3, the DNA is TGTGCCAGTAGTATCTACTCCGGCGGGGAGACCCAGTACTTC. Its translation: CASSIYSGGETQYF.

The rearrangement joins TRBV6-5 to TRBJ1-2; TRBD1 might be the D (5 bases). The germline V gene encodes CDR1 MNHEY and CDR2 SVGAGI. V was trimmed by 6 bases and J by 2 bases, leaving 16 bases between them. The CDR3 totals 15 residues. CDR3 residues: CASSPSGRQNYGYTF. DNA of the CDR3: TGTGCCAGCAGCCCGTCGGGCAGACAGAACTATGGCTACACCTTC.

The V and J genes are TRBV19 and TRBJ1-1; D might be TRBD1 (6 bases). V lost 3 bases and J lost 0, with 14 bases in between. The CDR3 length is 16 residues. The germline gives CDR1 LNHDA, CDR2 SQIVND (reference sequence). The CDR3 region is CASSIGSRGLNTEAFF. Here the CDR3 DNA reads TGTGCCAGTAGTATTGGGTCGCGGGGGCTGAACACTGAAGCTTTCTTT.